The 28 T cell receptor beta chains in this list originate from one sample, sequenced in a study of neurological immune-mediated disorders. TCRdb re-called the 5' RACE reads with MiXCR, one entry per CDR3 protein. The sample lists 25,000 to 35,000 distinct CDR3 sequences; about 14% were seen once. Regarding time point: technical triplicate 2. The sequenced material came from CD4+ T cells from blood. The receptors come from a female donor with HTLV-1-associated myelopathy (HAM/TSP).

This clonotype has a count of ten or more. The chain uses TRBV7-8 and TRBJ2-3; perhaps D is TRBD1 or TRBD2 (5 bases each). Germline lookup yields CDR1 SGHVS and CDR2 FQNEAQ. This CDR3 region has 14 residues. Trimming cost V 1 base and J 2 bases, with 7 bases left between them. The chain's CDR3 is CASSLGGFTDTQYF. The CDR3 DNA is TGTGCCAGCAGCTTAGGGGGGTTCACAGATACGCAGTATTTT.

This clonotype is labeled as medium-sized. The V gene is TRBV3-1, the J gene TRBJ2-7; D gene unclear. With 3 bases removed from V and 3 bases from J, the gap between germline ends came to 3 bases. CDR3 size: 11 residues. CDR1 and CDR2 from the germline V gene are LGHDT and YNNKEL (reference sequence). CDR3 residues: CASSHHYEQYF. The DNA for the CDR3 is TGTGCCAGCAGCCACCACTACGAGCAGTACTTC.

This clonotype showed up many times. The chain carries TRBV7-2 and TRBJ2-1; D might be TRBD1 (6 bases). V was cut by 3 bases and J by 7 bases, with 10 bases left in between. Per the germline V gene, CDR1 is SGHTA and CDR2 is FQGNSA. The CDR3 has 13 residues. The CDR3 here is CASSLTGTNEQFF. The CDR3, as DNA: TGTGCCAGCAGCTTGACCGGGACAAATGAGCAGTTCTTC. The variable domain in full, with the rest retrieved from reference TRBV7-2 and TRBJ2-1, is GAGVSQSPSNKVTEKGKDVELRCDPISGHTALYWYRQSLGQGLEFLIYFQGNSAPDKSGLPSDRFSAERTGGSVSTLTIQRTQQEDSAVYLCASSLTGTNEQFFGPGTRLTVL.

This clonotype appeared many times. The V call is TRBV3-1, the J call TRBJ2-1, with 15 nucleotides matching TRBD2. This CDR3 contains 15 residues. V gave up 4 bases and J gave up 12 bases; unmatched junction bases: 7. CDR1 is LGHDT, CDR2 YNNKEL, per germline (reference sequence). The CDR3, as DNA: TGTGCCAGCAGCCCAGGGGGACTAGCGGGAGGTTGGCAGTTCTTC. Its translation is CASSPGGLAGGWQFF.

By sample fraction, this clonotype is medium-sized. The V gene is TRBV24-1, the J gene TRBJ2-2; D is possibly TRBD1 (6 bases). The V gene's germline CDR1 is KGHDR and CDR2 SFDVKD. The CDR3 totals 15 residues. Trimming took off 4 bases at V and 1 base at J, with 9 bases between the two ends. CDR3 sequence: CATSDPGQNTGELFF. The CDR3 DNA reads TGTGCCACCAGTGACCCGGGACAGAACACCGGGGAGCTGTTTTTT.

This clonotype was picked up many times. The J gene is TRBJ2-5, the V gene TRBV6-5; a possible D gene is TRBD1 (5 bases). There are 13 residues in the CDR3. Per germline, CDR1 MNHEY and CDR2 SVGAGI. Trimming stripped 8 bases from V and 5 bases from J, with 15 bases between. The CDR3: CASLPQGTETQYF. For the CDR3, the DNA is TGTGCCAGCCTCCCGCAGGGCACCGAGACCCAGTACTTC.

This clonotype was counted many times. The chain employs TRBV20-1 and TRBJ1-4; D unclear. The CDR3 covers 14 residues. The V end was cut by 2 bases, the J end by 0 bases, with 7 bases between. Germline CDR1 and CDR2: DFQATT and SNEGSKA (reference sequence). The DNA for the CDR3 is TGCAGTGCTAGAAGGGCAGCAACTAATGAAAAACTGTTTTTT. Amino acids: CSARRAATNEKLFF.

This clonotype was found many times. The CDR3 protein is CASSMVASGTEDTQYF. For the CDR3, the DNA is TGCGCCAGCAGCATGGTAGCTAGCGGGACGGAAGATACGCAGTATTTT. The chain couples TRBV5-1 to TRBJ2-3, with 9 bases aligning to TRBD2. CDR1 is SGHRS and CDR2 is YFSETQ in the germline V gene. V lost 4 bases, J lost 5 bases, and 11 bases stayed unmatched. The CDR3 is 16 amino acids.

The sample holds many counts of this clonotype. The rearrangement joins TRBV27 to TRBJ1-6; 8 bases agree with TRBD1. The CDR3 covers 14 residues. Trimming at V came to 6 bases and at J to 7 bases, leaving 5 bases not matched to a gene. Germline CDR1 is MNHEY and CDR2 is SMNVEV (reference sequence). Here the CDR3 reads CASSPRGQNSPLHF. The CDR3 nucleotides are TGTGCCAGCAGCCCCAGGGGGCAGAATTCACCCCTCCACTTT.

The sample holds many counts of this clonotype. The CDR3 loop reads CASSQETTGRHTQYF. The CDR3 DNA reads as TGCGCCAGCAGCCAAGAAACGACAGGGCGGCATACGCAGTATTTT. The V gene is TRBV4-1, the J gene TRBJ2-3; 7 bases line up with TRBD1. Looked up from germline, CDR1 is MGHRA and CDR2 is YSYEKL. This CDR3 has 15 amino acids. V shed 0 bases, J shed 7 bases, and the junction held 7 bases outside the gene matches.

This clonotype appeared many times. This rearrangement joins TRBV14 to TRBJ2-2; 8 nucleotides align to TRBD1. CDR1 is SGHDN, CDR2 FVKESK, per germline. This CDR3 comprises 15 residues. V was pared by 3 bases and J by 4 bases, with 4 bases of the junction left unmatched. The CDR3, as DNA: TGTGCCAGCAGCCATACAGGGGGTTTCACCGGGGAGCTGTTTTTT. Protein product: CASSHTGGFTGELFF. The full variable domain, completed using reference TRBV14 and TRBJ2-2, is EAGVTQFPSHSVIEKGQTVTLRCDPISGHDNLYWYRRVMGKEIKFLLHFVKESKQDESGMPNNRFLAERTGGTYSTLKVQPAELEDSGVYFCASSHTGGFTGELFFGEGSRLTVL.

This clonotype was detected many times. CDR3 bases: TGCAGTGCTTATACCAGGGGCTACGAGCAGTACTTC. This encodes CSAYTRGYEQYF. V is TRBV20-1 and J is TRBJ2-7, with D perhaps TRBD1 (6 bases). Trimming shortened V by 5 bases and J by 3 bases, and 11 bases separated the two germline ends. Germline CDR1 reads DFQATT; CDR2 reads SNEGSKA (reference sequence). The CDR3 has 12 residues.

This clonotype was recorded at least ten times. The rearrangement joins TRBV20-1 to TRBJ2-3; 12 bases fit TRBD2. CDR3 length: 15 residues. V shed 4 bases and J 4 bases; nucleotides not matched to a gene: 6. The germline gives CDR1 DFQATT, CDR2 SNEGSKA (reference sequence). The CDR3 is CSAIRLAGGADTQYF. The DNA of the CDR3 is TGCAGTGCTATACGTCTAGCGGGGGGGGCAGATACGCAGTATTTT.

The chain uses TRBV6-2 or TRBV6-3 and TRBJ1-5; 8 nucleotides align to TRBD1. Looked up from germline, CDR1 is MNHEY and CDR2 is SVGEGT. The length of the CDR3 is 14 residues. For the CDR3, the DNA is TGTGTCAACAGTCCCTGGACAGGGCTGCAGCCCCAGCATTTT. Its translation is CVNSPWTGLQPQHF.

Many counts were recorded for this clonotype. The rearrangement joins TRBV12-5 to TRBJ1-1; 8 nucleotides match TRBD1. CDR3 length: 15 amino acids. Per the germline V gene, CDR1 is LGHNT and CDR2 is FRNRAP. The J segment lost 4 bases and the V segment lost 6 bases, leaving 10 bases of the junction unmatched. CDR3 protein: CASGPPTGAGTEAFF. The CDR3 bases are TGTGCTAGTGGGCCACCGACAGGGGCTGGCACTGAAGCTTTCTTT.

This clonotype was observed at least ten times. The rearrangement joins TRBV29-1 to TRBJ2-5; 7 bases map to TRBD2. The ends lost 4 bases at V and 3 bases at J; junction bases unmatched: 11. Germline-derived CDR1 and CDR2 are SQVTM and ANQGSEA. The CDR3 totals 15 residues. The CDR3 loop is CSVGRRAAGEETQYF. The CDR3 DNA reads TGCAGCGTTGGCAGGCGAGCGGCGGGAGAAGAGACCCAGTACTTC.

This clonotype has at least ten counts. This chain uses TRBV24-1 with TRBJ2-1; D might be TRBD2 (5 bases). Germline values: CDR1 KGHDR, CDR2 SFDVKD. This CDR3 contains 17 residues. V was trimmed by 0 bases and J by 3 bases, leaving 14 bases between them. In nucleotides, the CDR3 is TGTGCCACCAGTGATTTGCAGAACAGTCGGGACTACAATGAGCAGTTCTTC. The encoded protein is CATSDLQNSRDYNEQFF.

This clonotype has a count of ten or more. This chain connects TRBV5-1 to TRBJ2-1; D unclear. The CDR3 sequence is 14 residues long. CDR1 and CDR2 (germline): SGHRS, YFSETQ. V dropped 0 bases and J dropped 3 bases, with 7 bases sitting between them. Here the CDR3 reads CASSLGDNYNEQFF. In DNA, the CDR3 is TGCGCCAGCAGCTTGGGTGACAACTACAATGAGCAGTTCTTC.

This clonotype is labeled medium-sized. This sequence joins TRBV5-1 and TRBJ1-2; D is unresolved. The CDR3 totals 13 residues. The V and J ends lost 4 bases and 4 bases respectively, with 11 bases between them. The germline CDR1 and CDR2 sequences are SGHRS and YFSETQ. The CDR3 loop is CASSSRESYGYTF. CDR3 nucleotide sequence: TGCGCCAGCAGCAGCCGGGAGAGCTATGGCTACACCTTC.

This clonotype was found many times. The rearrangement uses TRBV18 and TRBJ2-2, with D perhaps TRBD1 or TRBD2 (6 bases each). V lost 1 base and J 1 base, leaving 13 bases between the germline ends. Germline V gives CDR1 KGHSH, CDR2 LQKENI. The CDR3 contains 17 residues. The CDR3 protein is CASSPRGTPENTGELFF. DNA for the CDR3: TGTGCCAGCTCACCACGCGGGACACCGGAGAACACCGGGGAGCTGTTTTTT.

At least ten counts were recorded for this clonotype. The genes are TRBV24-1 and TRBJ1-2, with 9 bases lining up with TRBD1. With 2 bases clipped from V and 3 bases from J, the junction kept 9 bases outside the gene matches. This CDR3 has 17 residues. Germline CDR1 KGHDR, CDR2 SFDVKD. The CDR3 coding sequence is TGTGCCACCAGTGATTCCCGGGACAGGGCCTCCTACTATGGCTACACCTTC. Translated: CATSDSRDRASYYGYTF.

This clonotype was detected many times. The chain combines TRBV20-1 with TRBJ2-5, with D possibly TRBD1 on 6 matching bases. This CDR3 is 16 amino acids long. Trimming took off 3 bases at V and 0 bases at J, with 17 bases between the two ends. Germline V gene lookup returns CDR1 DFQATT and CDR2 SNEGSKA (reference sequence). CDR3 coding DNA: TGCAGTGCTAGTTTCTCACAGGGCGTCTACCAAGAGACCCAGTACTTC. It codes for CSASFSQGVYQETQYF.

Ten or more counts support this clonotype. The V and J genes are TRBV20-1 and TRBJ2-3; 8 bases agree with TRBD2. The junction had 9 bases not matched to a gene; V was cut back by 2 bases and J by 2 bases. This CDR3 region has 16 residues. CDR1 and CDR2 from the germline V gene are DFQATT and SNEGSKA (reference sequence). CDR3 in amino acids: CSARKTGLAITDTQYF. The CDR3 DNA reads as TGCAGTGCTAGAAAAACCGGACTAGCCATCACAGATACGCAGTATTTT.

CDR3 DNA: TGTGCCAGCAGCGCCGGGACATGCCAGTTTTGCGAGCAGTACTTC. It encodes CASSAGTCQFCEQYF. The V and J genes are TRBV3-1 and TRBJ2-7; maybe TRBD1 (6 bases). In germline, CDR1 is LGHDT, CDR2 YNNKEL (reference sequence). The CDR3 spans 15 residues. V gave up 5 bases and J gave up 6 bases, with 20 bases separating them.

This clonotype was seen ten or more times. The chain employs TRBV7-6 and TRBJ2-1; either TRBD1 or TRBD2 may supply D (6 bases each). In germline, CDR1 is SGHVS, CDR2 FNYEAQ. The length of the CDR3 is 13 residues. V was clipped by 3 bases and J by 12 bases, with 15 bases between them. The CDR3 nucleotides read TGTGCCAGCAGCTTCAACGCACAGGGAGGGCAGTTCTTC. It encodes CASSFNAQGGQFF. The whole variable domain, remainder taken from reference TRBV7-6 and TRBJ2-1, is GAGVSQSPRYKVTKRGQDVALRCDPISGHVSLYWYRQALGQGPEFLTYFNYEAQQDKSGLPNDRFSAERPEGSISTLTIQRTEQRDSAMYRCASSFNAQGGQFFGPGTRLTVL.

This clonotype was found many times. The chain carries TRBV28 and TRBJ2-7; no clear D gene. Germline V CDR1 and CDR2: MDHEN, SYDVKM. The CDR3 length is 15 residues. Trimming removed 5 bases from V and 4 bases from J, with 18 bases in between. The CDR3 protein is CASSTPGRPSYEQYF. DNA of the CDR3: TGTGCCAGCAGTACCCCCGGCAGGCCGTCGTACGAGCAGTACTTC.

This clonotype was observed at least ten times. CDR3 residues: CAVAGFKETQYF. In DNA, the CDR3 is TGTGCCGTGGCCGGGTTTAAGGAGACCCAGTACTTC. This chain joins TRBV7-2 and TRBJ2-5, with unresolved D. V was trimmed by 11 bases and J by 5 bases, leaving 15 bases between them. The V gene's germline CDR1 is SGHTA and CDR2 FQGNSA. CDR3 size: 12 residues.

The sample holds many counts of this clonotype. This chain uses TRBV4-3 with TRBJ2-1, with 10 positions matching TRBD2. J gave up 5 bases and V 4 bases, and 2 bases lay outside the gene matches. The germline CDR1 and CDR2 sequences are LGHNA and YSLEER. The CDR3 totals 14 residues. Here the CDR3 DNA reads TGCGCCAGCAGCCCAGCGGGGGGGAACAATGAGCAGTTCTTC. Translated, it gives CASSPAGGNNEQFF.